This T cell receptor (beta chain) was identified during a study of radiation and T cells in renal cell carcinoma. CDR3 size: 15 residues. Deletions cut 5 bases from V and 7 bases from J, with 15 bases between. Germline-derived CDR1 and CDR2 are SGHTA and FQGNSA. Described time point: blood 2 weeks post-SBRT. Regarding treatment: 15 Gy SBRT to primary tumor, nephrectomy 4 weeks later. Serial blood draws occurred at baseline and 2 and 4 weeks post-SBRT. The tumor was a clear cell renal cell carcinoma. Here immunoSEQ multiplex PCR was the method, and the copy in TCRdb shows in-frame clones only, minus some. The sample gives roughly 140,000 clones, 80% to 90% of which show up once; approximately 13% is in the top ten.

This specimen was blood, taken from a patient whose treatment included radiotherapy and nephrectomy. The TCR comes from a woman in her fifties or sixties with renal cell carcinoma. The chain combines TRBV7-2 with TRBJ1-6; D might be TRBD1 (5 bases). The CDR3 here is CASSNPGLGNSPLHF. CDR3 DNA: TGTGCCAGCAGCAACCCGGGGCTAGGGAATTCACCCCTCCACTTT. Drawing the rest from reference TRBV7-2 and TRBJ1-6, the complete variable domain is GAGVSQSPSNKVTEKGKDVELRCDPISGHTALYWYRQSLGQGLEFLIYFQGNSAPDKSGLPSDRFSAERTGGSVSTLTIQRTQQEDSAVYLCASSNPGLGNSPLHFGNGTRLTVT.